This T cell receptor (beta chain) comes out of a study of cytomegalovirus exposure and HLA in healthy donors. Primers for the PCR totalled 60 Vbeta and 13 Jbeta. TCRdb's table, derived via immunoSEQ multiplex PCR, lists solely in-frame clones and lacks some. The repertoire consists of roughly 150,000 clones, with more than 75% occurring once and the leading ten covering roughly 6.2%. The CDR3 spans 14 residues. CDR1 and CDR2 from the germline V gene are LNHDA and SQIVND (reference sequence). With 6 bases removed from V and 5 bases from J, the gap between germline ends came to 16 bases. The rearrangement uses TRBV19 and TRBJ2-5; tentatively, D is TRBD1 (8 bases). This TCR derives from a woman between 35 and 50 years old in good health and CMV-seropositive. The sample consisted of PBMCs. CDR3 amino acids: CASSTYRGGETQYF. The CDR3 DNA reads as TGTGCCAGTAGCACCTACAGGGGGGGGGAGACCCAGTACTTC.